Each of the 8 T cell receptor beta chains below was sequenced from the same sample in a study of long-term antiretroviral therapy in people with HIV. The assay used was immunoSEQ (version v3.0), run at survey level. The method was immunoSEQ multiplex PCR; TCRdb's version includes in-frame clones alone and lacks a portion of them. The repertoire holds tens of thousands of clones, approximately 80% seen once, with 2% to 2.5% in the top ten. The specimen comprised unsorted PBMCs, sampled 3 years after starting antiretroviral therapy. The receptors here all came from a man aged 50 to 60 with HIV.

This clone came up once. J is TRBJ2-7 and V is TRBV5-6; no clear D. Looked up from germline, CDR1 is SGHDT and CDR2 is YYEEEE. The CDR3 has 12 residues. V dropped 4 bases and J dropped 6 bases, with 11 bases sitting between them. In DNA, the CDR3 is TGTGCCAGCAGCAGGTCCTACGGCGAGCAGTACTTC. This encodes CASSRSYGEQYF.

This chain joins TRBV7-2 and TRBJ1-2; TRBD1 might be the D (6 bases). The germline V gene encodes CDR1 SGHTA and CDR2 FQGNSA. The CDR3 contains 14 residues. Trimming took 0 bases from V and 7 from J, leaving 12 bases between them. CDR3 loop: CASSLAWRGVGYTF. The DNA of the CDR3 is TGTGCCAGCAGCTTAGCGTGGAGGGGGGTTGGCTACACCTTC.

CDR3 amino acids: CASSASQGSGYTF. The CDR3 DNA reads as TGTGCCAGTAGTGCCTCACAGGGAAGTGGCTACACCTTC. The gene calls are TRBV19 and TRBJ1-2, with D perhaps matching TRBD1 (6 bases). The germline CDR1 and CDR2 sequences are LNHDA and SQIVND (reference sequence). This CDR3 comprises 13 residues. V lost 5 bases and J lost 7, with 14 bases in between.

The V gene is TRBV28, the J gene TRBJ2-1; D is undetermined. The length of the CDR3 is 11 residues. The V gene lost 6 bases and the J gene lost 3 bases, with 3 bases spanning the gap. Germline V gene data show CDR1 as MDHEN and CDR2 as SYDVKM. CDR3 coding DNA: TGTGCCAGCAGGGTCTACAATGAGCAGTTCTTC. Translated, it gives CASRVYNEQFF. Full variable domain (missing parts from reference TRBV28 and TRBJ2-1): DVKVTQSSRYLVKRTGEKVFLECVQDMDHENMFWYRQDPGLGLRLIYFSYDVKMKEKGDIPEGYSVSREKKERFSLILESASTNQTSMYLCASRVYNEQFFGPGTRLTVL.

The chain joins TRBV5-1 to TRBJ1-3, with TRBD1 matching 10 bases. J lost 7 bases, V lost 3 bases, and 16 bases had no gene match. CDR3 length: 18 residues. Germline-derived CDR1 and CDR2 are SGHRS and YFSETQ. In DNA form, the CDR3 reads TGCGCCAGCAGCTATGAACTCACCGCGACAGGGGGCTTCAACACCATATATTTT. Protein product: CASSYELTATGGFNTIYF.

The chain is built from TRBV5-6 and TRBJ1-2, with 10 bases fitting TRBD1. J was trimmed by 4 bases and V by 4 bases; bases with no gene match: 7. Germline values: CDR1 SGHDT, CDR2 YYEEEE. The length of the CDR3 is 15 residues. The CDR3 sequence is CASSPDRGRLYGYTF. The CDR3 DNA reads TGTGCCAGCAGCCCTGACAGGGGGCGGCTCTATGGCTACACCTTC.

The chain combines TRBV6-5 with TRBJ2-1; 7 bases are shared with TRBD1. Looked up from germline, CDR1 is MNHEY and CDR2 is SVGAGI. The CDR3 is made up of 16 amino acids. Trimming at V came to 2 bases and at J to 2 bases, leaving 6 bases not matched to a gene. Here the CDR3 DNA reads TGTGCCAGCAGTTACCTTTGGCAGGGGGCCTACAATGAGCAGTTCTTC. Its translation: CASSYLWQGAYNEQFF.

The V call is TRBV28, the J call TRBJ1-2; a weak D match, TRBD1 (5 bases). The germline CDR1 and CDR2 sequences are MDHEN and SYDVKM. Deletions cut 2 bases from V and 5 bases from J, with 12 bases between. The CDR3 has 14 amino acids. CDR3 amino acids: CASSLPGQQYGYTF. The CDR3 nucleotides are TGTGCCAGCAGTTTACCAGGGCAGCAGTATGGCTACACCTTC.